Included here is one T cell receptor beta chain sequence, with context. The target antigen is unknown. The sample is drawn from a study of T cell responses to AZD1222 COVID-19 vaccine. Germline assignment: CDR1 SGHRS and CDR2 YFSETQ. The CDR3 runs to 18 residues. V lost 4 bases, J lost 1 base, and 21 bases lay in between. TCRdb's copy holds only in-frame clones and misses some; the assay was immunoSEQ multiplex PCR. The sample yields 210,000 or so clones, 93% seen once. Study findings and constraints: Vaccine-related CD4 TCRs covered spike, predominating at 160-218 and 743-854. Seropositive status at baseline applied to only five to seven AZD1222 recipients. Clonal diversity was possibly underestimated, and white British individuals and females predominated among donors. Sampling captured repertoires only after the peak T cell response.

The source is an adult in good health. The rearrangement uses TRBV5-1 and TRBJ2-1, with D perhaps TRBD2 (6 bases). The specimen comprised peripheral blood, sampled on day 0 of MenACWY control vaccination. The CDR3 spells CASSGGLLARTSYNEQFF. The CDR3 DNA reads TGCGCCAGCAGCGGGGGTCTACTAGCCCGGACGTCCTACAATGAGCAGTTCTTC.